This is a list of T cell receptor beta chains from one sample in a study of T cell changes during pregnancy in multiple sclerosis. Sequenced by immunoSEQ multiplex PCR; TCRdb stores in-frame clones only, minus some. The table records 55,000 to 65,000 clones, nearly 95% of them present only once. Sequencing used peripheral blood, obtained in the first trimester of pregnancy. The receptor set was obtained from a female donor with multiple sclerosis, enrolled in a pregnancy study. The CDR3 runs from the conserved cysteine through the conserved F or W. D genes are given only for firm matches. Part of the rows lack a size; the others show once, few, many or a class for expanded clones.

.,TRBD2,TRBJ2-2,TRBV5-1,CASSPVGRGVNTGELFF,TGCGCCAGCAGCCCGGTCGGGCGGGGGGTGAACACCGGGGAGCTGTTTTTT
.,TRBD1,TRBJ1-2,TRBV5-4,CASSLDRGQGDYGYTF,TGTGCCAGCAGCTTGGACAGGGGTCAGGGGGACTATGGCTACACCTTC
once,TRBD1,TRBJ1-6,TRBV5-8,CASSPGRRGNSPLHF,TGTGCCAGCAGCCCGGGACGCAGGGGGAATTCACCCCTCCACTTT
.,.,TRBJ2-7,TRBV4-3,CASSQEISTPYEQYF,TGCGCCAGCAGCCAAGAAATTAGTACCCCCTACGAGCAGTACTTC
.,TRBD1,TRBJ1-3,TRBV5-1,CASSLDYPGQGAGNTIYF,TGCGCCAGCAGCTTGGACTATCCGGGACAGGGGGCTGGAAACACCATATATTTT
.,TRBD1,TRBJ1-1,TRBV4-2,CASSRGTGADEAFF,TGTGCCAGCAGCCGTGGGACAGGGGCGGATGAAGCTTTCTTT
once,.,TRBJ1-6,TRBV4-3,CASSQFSRGENSPLHF,TGCGCCAGCAGCCAATTTTCCAGGGGAGAGAATTCACCCCTCCACTTT
.,.,TRBJ2-7,TRBV7-2,CASSQRVGPYEQYF,TGTGCCAGCAGCCAGCGGGTCGGACCCTACGAGCAGTACTTC
.,.,TRBJ1-1,TRBV14,CASSPLDRAFF,TGTGCCAGCAGCCCTCTTGATAGAGCTTTCTTT
.,TRBD2,TRBJ2-7,TRBV27,CASSLGRGVGEQYF,TGTGCCAGCAGTTTAGGGCGGGGGGTGGGCGAGCAGTACTTC
.,.,TRBJ1-6,TRBV19,CASSGTQGPNSPLHF,TGTGCCAGTAGCGGGACTCAGGGCCCTAATTCACCCCTCCACTTT
.,.,TRBJ2-3,TRBV6-5,CASNLGSEEYF,TGTGCCAGCAACCTAGGATCCGAAGAGTATTTT
.,TRBD1,TRBJ1-2,TRBV6-5,CASRYRQGPSGYTF,TGTGCCAGCAGGTACCGACAGGGCCCTTCCGGCTACACCTTC
.,TRBD2,TRBJ2-7,TRBV9,CASRPGLAGVGEQYF,TGTGCCAGCAGACCAGGACTAGCGGGGGTAGGCGAGCAGTACTTC
.,TRBD1,TRBJ1-6,TRBV2,CASSDSRDRGSSYNSPLHF,TGTGCCAGCAGTGACAGCCGGGACAGGGGGAGCTCCTATAATTCACCCCTCCACTTT
.,.,TRBJ2-5,TRBV2,CASSEGLAYETQYF,TGTGCCAGCAGTGAGGGGCTAGCGTACGAGACCCAGTACTTC
.,.,TRBJ2-7,TRBV4-3,CASSQVTAGEQYF,TGCGCCAGCAGCCAAGTAACGGCAGGGGAGCAGTACTTC
.,.,TRBJ1-5,TRBV27,CASSTLYSNQPQHF,TGTGCCAGCAGTACGCTATATAGCAATCAGCCCCAGCATTTT
.,TRBD1,TRBJ1-2,TRBV10-3,CAISGTASDGYTF,TGTGCCATCAGCGGGACAGCAAGCGATGGCTACACCTTC
.,TRBD2,TRBJ2-1,TRBV19,CASTVAGGYNEQFF,TGTGCCAGTACAGTAGCGGGGGGCTACAATGAGCAGTTCTTC
.,TRBD1,TRBJ2-7,TRBV7-9,CASSSSTGDEQYF,TGTGCCAGCAGCTCCTCGACAGGGGACGAGCAGTACTTC
.,.,TRBJ2-7,TRBV15,CATSRRFGEGAYEQYF,TGTGCCACCAGCAGGAGATTCGGGGAGGGGGCCTACGAGCAGTACTTC
once,TRBD1,TRBJ1-3,TRBV19,CASIPGTGGLRPGNTIYF,TGTGCCAGTATCCCCGGGACAGGGGGCTTACGGCCTGGAAACACCATATATTTT
.,.,TRBJ2-5,TRBV25-1,CASNPAGQSKETQYF,TGTGCCAGCAATCCCGCCGGACAGTCGAAGGAGACCCAGTACTTC
.,.,TRBJ2-1,TRBV4-1,CASSQDLGVQFF,TGCGCCAGCAGCCAAGATCTAGGAGTTCAGTTCTTC
.,TRBD1,TRBJ1-2,TRBV25-1,CASSEWGQNYGYTF,TGTGCCAGCAGTGAATGGGGACAGAACTATGGCTACACCTTC
once,.,TRBJ2-3,TRBV27,CASRQRGGQSTDTQYF,TGTGCCAGCAGGCAAAGGGGGGGACAAAGCACAGATACGCAGTATTTT
.,.,TRBJ2-7,TRBV11-1,CASSLGGGTYEQYF,TGTGCCAGCAGCTTAGGTGGCGGGACCTACGAGCAGTACTTC
.,TRBD2,TRBJ2-5,TRBV7-9,CASSLGTSGETQYF,TGTGCCAGCAGCTTAGGGACTAGCGGGGAGACCCAGTACTTC
.,TRBD1,TRBJ1-3,TRBV9,CASSARDRGRNTIYF,TGTGCCAGCAGCGCCAGGGACAGGGGGAGAAACACCATATATTTT
many,TRBD1,TRBJ1-1,TRBV7-3,CASRLDRVGNTEAFF,TGTGCCAGCAGACTGGACAGGGTGGGGAACACTGAAGCTTTCTTT
once,TRBD2,TRBJ2-2,TRBV7-2,CASSLQGLRNTGELFF,TGTGCCAGCAGCTTACAGGGACTACGGAACACCGGGGAGCTGTTTTTT
.,.,TRBJ1-1,TRBV7-2,CASSPARDTGEAFF,TGTGCCAGCAGCCCGGCTCGGGACACGGGTGAAGCTTTCTTT
.,TRBD2,TRBJ2-3,TRBV7-2,CASSLARLAGTDTQYF,TGTGCCAGCAGCTTAGCGAGACTAGCGGGCACAGATACGCAGTATTTT
.,TRBD2,TRBJ2-1,TRBV4-1,CASSQDSGGAFFGNEQFF,TGCGCCAGCAGCCAGGATAGCGGGGGGGCGTTTTTTGGCAATGAGCAGTTCTTC
.,.,TRBJ1-2,TRBV27,CASSAQGGGGYTF,TGTGCCAGCAGTGCACAGGGTGGGGGAGGCTACACCTTC
once,TRBD2,TRBJ2-1,TRBV12-5,CASGKGLAAYNEQFF,TGTGCTAGTGGGAAGGGACTAGCGGCCTACAATGAGCAGTTCTTC
.,.,TRBJ2-7,TRBV2,CASSEAGAGLLAEQYF,TGTGCCAGCAGTGAAGCCGGTGCGGGACTGCTTGCCGAGCAGTACTTC
.,TRBD2,TRBJ2-3,TRBV14,CASSQELAGAGTDTQYF,TGTGCCAGCAGCCAAGAACTAGCGGGGGCAGGCACAGATACGCAGTATTTT
.,.,TRBJ2-3,TRBV5-8,CASSPRVPPPTDTQYF,TGTGCCAGCAGCCCCCGCGTCCCTCCTCCCACAGATACGCAGTATTTT
.,TRBD1,TRBJ1-2,TRBV25-1,CANSDFQGANYGYTF,TGTGCCAACAGTGATTTTCAGGGGGCAAACTATGGCTACACCTTC
once,.,TRBJ1-1,TRBV5-1,CATQTSMNTEAFF,TGCGCCACCCAGACATCTATGAACACTGAAGCTTTCTTT
.,.,TRBJ1-5,TRBV6-5,CASTLGRYQPQHF,TGTGCCAGCACCCTAGGGAGATACCAGCCCCAGCATTTT
.,TRBD2,TRBJ2-2,TRBV15,CATSRVLLAGVTGELFF,TGTGCCACCAGCAGAGTACTCCTAGCGGGGGTCACCGGGGAGCTGTTTTTT
.,.,TRBJ2-7,TRBV6-5,CASSTGTPRGEQYF,TGTGCCAGCAGTACCGGGACACCAAGGGGCGAGCAGTACTTC
.,.,TRBJ1-5,TRBV19,CASSIGVDRRFQHF,TGTGCCAGTAGTATAGGGGTCGACAGGAGATTCCAGCATTTT
once,.,TRBJ1-3,TRBV11-1,CASSFDAGPGNTIYF,TGTGCCAGCAGCTTCGATGCAGGGCCTGGAAACACCATATATTTT
.,.,TRBJ1-5,TRBV19,CASSLGLNSNQPQHF,TGTGCCAGTAGTCTGGGGCTTAATAGCAATCAGCCCCAGCATTTT
.,TRBD2,TRBJ2-3,TRBV7-2,CASSPSGGTSRMTQYF,TGTGCCAGCAGCCCTAGCGGGGGGACCTCCCGAATGACGCAGTATTTT